Below, 5 T cell receptor beta chains from the same sample are listed, as sequenced in a study of cytomegalovirus exposure and HLA in healthy donors. The PCR contained 60 Vbeta and 13 Jbeta primers. Sequencing was performed with immunoSEQ multiplex PCR; in TCRdb, only in-frame clones are kept and a portion is missing. The sample includes over 70,000 clones, more than 75% of them seen just once. The specimen sequenced was PBMCs. The origin of the receptors is a man between 18 and 35 years old in good health and CMV-seronegative.

V usage is TRBV4-1 and J usage is TRBJ1-2; TRBD1 matches 7 bases. The V gene's germline CDR1 is MGHRA and CDR2 YSYEKL. The CDR3 extends over 15 amino acids. V gave up 0 bases and J gave up 8 bases; unmatched junction bases: 9. CDR3 bases: TGCGCCAGCAGCCAAGAAGGGGGCAGCCATAGGGGCTACACCTTC. This encodes CASSQEGGSHRGYTF.

V is TRBV15 and J is TRBJ1-5; 11 nucleotides match TRBD1. CDR1 and CDR2 from the germline V gene are LNHNV and YYDKDF (reference sequence). There are 16 residues in the CDR3. After removal of 3 bases from V and 4 bases from J, the junction contained 5 bases not matched to a gene. The CDR3 DNA follows: TGTGCCACCAGCAGGGACAGGGGGCTAGGAAATCAGCCCCAGCATTTT. Its protein product is CATSRDRGLGNQPQHF.

This chain links TRBV5-8 with TRBJ2-2; the match to TRBD2 covers 9 bases. With 3 bases clipped from V and 2 bases from J, the junction kept 5 bases outside the gene matches. Germline lookup yields CDR1 SGHTS and CDR2 YDEGEE. This CDR3 has 16 residues. The CDR3 region has the DNA TGTGCCAGCAGCTGGGCTAGCGGGGCCAACACCGGGGAGCTGTTTTTT. It specifies CASSWASGANTGELFF.

This clone was detected only once. The chain uses TRBV11-2 and TRBJ1-2; D remains unclear. The CDR3 consists of 14 residues. V lost 5 bases to trimming and J lost 4 bases, with 14 bases between them. Germline-derived CDR1 and CDR2 are SGHAT and FQNNGV. The CDR3 DNA reads as TGTGCCAGCAGCCCCTCGGGGTATGGCTATGGCTACACCTTC. It codes for CASSPSGYGYGYTF. The complete variable domain, with remaining parts taken from reference TRBV11-2 and TRBJ1-2, reads EAGVAQSPRYKIIEKRQSVAFWCNPISGHATLYWYQQILGQGPKLLIQFQNNGVVDDSQLPKDRFSAERLKGVDSTLKIQPAKLEDSAVYLCASSPSGYGYGYTFGSGTRLTVV.

This rearrangement joins TRBV29-1 to TRBJ2-7; D might be TRBD2 (5 bases). The CDR3 contains 13 residues. Germline lookup yields CDR1 SQVTM and CDR2 ANQGSEA. V gave up 4 bases and J gave up 6 bases, with 16 bases separating them. The CDR3: CSVVTGSGGEQYF. CDR3 bases: TGCAGCGTTGTCACGGGGTCCGGTGGCGAGCAGTACTTC.